This paragraph reports one T cell receptor (beta chain). The source of the sample is a study of blood T cell repertoires in COVID-19. Study-wide background: Sites in the United States, Italy and Spain provided acute and convalescent COVID-19 samples. PBMCs, B-cell-depleted T cells, or T cells were the source of the cDNA or gDNA that made up the material.

Original data processing: Amplification of reference gene primers was used by the study to estimate nucleated cell counts. Generated by immunoSEQ multiplex PCR, the TCRdb table keeps only in-frame clones and is missing some. That table furnishes V, J and clone size, whereas the DNA furnished D and trimming. Of under 200,000 clones listed, 80% to 90% are singletons. Germline V CDR1 and CDR2: SGHAT, FQNNGV. This CDR3 contains 12 residues. Trimming removed 5 bases at V and 5 bases at J, with 9 bases between. The rearrangement links TRBV11-2 to TRBJ2-5; D is unclear. Sample: peripheral blood. This TCR was sampled from a man younger than 45 with active or convalescent COVID-19. The CDR3 region is CASSPSVETQYF. The DNA of the CDR3 is TGTGCCAGCAGCCCTTCCGTGGAGACCCAGTACTTC.